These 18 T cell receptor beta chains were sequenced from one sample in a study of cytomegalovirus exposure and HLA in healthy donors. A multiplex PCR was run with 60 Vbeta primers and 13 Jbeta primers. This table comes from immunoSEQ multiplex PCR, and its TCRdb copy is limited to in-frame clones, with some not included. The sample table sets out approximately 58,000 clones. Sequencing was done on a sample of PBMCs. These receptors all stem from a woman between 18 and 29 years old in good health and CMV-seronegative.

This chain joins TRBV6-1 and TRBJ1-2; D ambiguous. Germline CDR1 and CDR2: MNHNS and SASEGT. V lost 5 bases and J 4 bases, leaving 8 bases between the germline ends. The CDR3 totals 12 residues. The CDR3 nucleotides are TGTGCCAGCAGTCTGGGGAGCTATGGCTACACCTTC. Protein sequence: CASSLGSYGYTF.

CDR3 in amino acids: CASTEPRGPQHF. The DNA of the CDR3 is TGTGCCAGTACCGAACCCAGGGGTCCCCAGCATTTT. The chain employs TRBV19 and TRBJ1-5; D might be TRBD1 (6 bases). This CDR3 is 12 amino acids long. Trimming left V 7 bases short and J 10 bases short, with 14 bases between. Germline-derived CDR1 and CDR2 are LNHDA and SQIVND (reference sequence).

The CDR3 here is CASSLPRPGLAGDEQFF. As DNA, the CDR3 is TGTGCCAGCAGCTTGCCGCGACCGGGACTAGCGGGAGACGAGCAGTTCTTC. The rearrangement links TRBV5-6 to TRBJ2-1; 14 nucleotides align to TRBD2. Germline V lookup: CDR1 SGHDT, CDR2 YYEEEE. The CDR3 spans 17 residues. J gave up 10 bases and V 1 base, and 10 bases lay outside the gene matches.

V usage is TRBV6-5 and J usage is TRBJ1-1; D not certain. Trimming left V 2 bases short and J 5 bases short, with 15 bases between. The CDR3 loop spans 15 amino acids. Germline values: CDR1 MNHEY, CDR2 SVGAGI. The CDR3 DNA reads TGTGCCAGCAGTTACGCGGGGAGCCCAAATACTGAAGCTTTCTTT. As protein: CASSYAGSPNTEAFF.

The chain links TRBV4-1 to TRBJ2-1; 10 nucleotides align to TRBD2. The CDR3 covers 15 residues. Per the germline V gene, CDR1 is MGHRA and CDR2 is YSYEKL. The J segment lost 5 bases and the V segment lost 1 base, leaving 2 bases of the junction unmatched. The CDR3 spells CASSQGTSGDNEQFF. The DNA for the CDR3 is TGCGCCAGCAGCCAAGGGACTAGCGGTGACAATGAGCAGTTCTTC.

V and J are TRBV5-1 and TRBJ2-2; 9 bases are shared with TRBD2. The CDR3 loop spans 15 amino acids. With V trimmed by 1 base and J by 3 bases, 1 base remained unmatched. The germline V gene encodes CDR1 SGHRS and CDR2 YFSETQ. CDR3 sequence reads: CASSLLAGDTGELFF. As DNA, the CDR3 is TGCGCCAGCAGCTTGTTAGCGGGAGACACCGGGGAGCTGTTTTTT.

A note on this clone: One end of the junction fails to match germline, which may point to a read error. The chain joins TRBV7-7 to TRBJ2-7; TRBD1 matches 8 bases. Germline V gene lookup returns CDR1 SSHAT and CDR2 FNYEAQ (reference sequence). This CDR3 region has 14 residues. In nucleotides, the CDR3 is TGTGCTAGCAGCTTTCCCGACAGGGGCCACGAGCAGTACTTC. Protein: CASSFPDRGHEQYF.

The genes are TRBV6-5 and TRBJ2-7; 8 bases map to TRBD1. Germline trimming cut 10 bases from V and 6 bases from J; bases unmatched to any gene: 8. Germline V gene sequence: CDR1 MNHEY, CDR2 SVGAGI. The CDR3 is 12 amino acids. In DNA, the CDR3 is TGTGCCACACGGACAGGGTCGCGCGAGCAGTACTTC. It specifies CATRTGSREQYF.

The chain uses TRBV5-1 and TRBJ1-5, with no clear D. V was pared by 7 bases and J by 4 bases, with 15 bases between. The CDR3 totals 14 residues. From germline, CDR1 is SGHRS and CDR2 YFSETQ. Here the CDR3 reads CASSPSTGNQPQHF. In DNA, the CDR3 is TGCGCCAGCTCCCCCTCAACGGGGAATCAGCCCCAGCATTTT.

The CDR3 bases are TGCGCCAGCAGCTTGGCTGCCGGGGGATCGTATCCAAACACTGAAGCTTTCTTT. Its translation: CASSLAAGGSYPNTEAFF. This chain uses TRBV5-1 with TRBJ1-1; the D gene is possibly TRBD1 (5 bases). Trimming took 0 bases from V and 2 from J, leaving 20 bases between them. This CDR3 has 18 residues. From germline, CDR1 is SGHRS and CDR2 YFSETQ.

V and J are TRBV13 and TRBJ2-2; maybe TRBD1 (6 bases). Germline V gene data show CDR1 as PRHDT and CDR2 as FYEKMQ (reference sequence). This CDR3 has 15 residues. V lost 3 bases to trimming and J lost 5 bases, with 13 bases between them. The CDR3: CASSLILGGTGELFF. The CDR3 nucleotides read TGTGCCAGCAGCTTGATCTTAGGGGGTACCGGGGAGCTGTTTTTT.

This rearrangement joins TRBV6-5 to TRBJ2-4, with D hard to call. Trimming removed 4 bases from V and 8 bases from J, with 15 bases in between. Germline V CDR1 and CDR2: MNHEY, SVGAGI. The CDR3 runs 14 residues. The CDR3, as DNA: TGTGCCAGCAGTTCGAACTCCGGTCGGGACATTCAGTACTTC. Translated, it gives CASSSNSGRDIQYF.

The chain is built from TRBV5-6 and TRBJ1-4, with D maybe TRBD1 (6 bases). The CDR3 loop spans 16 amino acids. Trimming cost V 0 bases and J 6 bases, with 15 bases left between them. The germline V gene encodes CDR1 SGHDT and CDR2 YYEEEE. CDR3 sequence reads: CASSLGRRGVDEKLFF. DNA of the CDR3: TGTGCCAGCAGCTTGGGACGCAGGGGAGTAGATGAAAAACTGTTTTTT. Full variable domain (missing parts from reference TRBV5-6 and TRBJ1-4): DAGVTQSPTHLIKTRGQQVTLRCSPKSGHDTVSWYQQALGQGPQFIFQYYEEEERQRGNFPDRFSGHQFPNYSSELNVNALLLGDSALYLCASSLGRRGVDEKLFFGSGTQLSVL.

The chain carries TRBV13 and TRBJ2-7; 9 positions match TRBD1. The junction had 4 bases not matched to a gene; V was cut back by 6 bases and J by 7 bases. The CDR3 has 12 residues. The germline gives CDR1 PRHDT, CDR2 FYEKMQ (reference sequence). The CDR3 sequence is CASRWTGEEQYF. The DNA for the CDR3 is TGTGCCAGCAGGTGGACAGGGGAAGAGCAGTACTTC.

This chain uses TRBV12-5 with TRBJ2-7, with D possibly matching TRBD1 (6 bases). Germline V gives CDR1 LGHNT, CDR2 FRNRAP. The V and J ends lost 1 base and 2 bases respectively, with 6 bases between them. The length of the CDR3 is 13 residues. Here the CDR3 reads CASGLDRAYEQYF. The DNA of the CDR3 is TGTGCTAGTGGTTTGGACAGGGCCTACGAGCAGTACTTC.

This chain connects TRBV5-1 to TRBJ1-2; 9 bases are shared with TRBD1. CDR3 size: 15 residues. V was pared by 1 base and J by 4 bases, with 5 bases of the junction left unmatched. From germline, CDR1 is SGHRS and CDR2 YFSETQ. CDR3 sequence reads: CASSLQGQGLYGYTF. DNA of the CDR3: TGCGCCAGCAGCTTGCAAGGACAGGGGCTCTATGGCTACACCTTC.

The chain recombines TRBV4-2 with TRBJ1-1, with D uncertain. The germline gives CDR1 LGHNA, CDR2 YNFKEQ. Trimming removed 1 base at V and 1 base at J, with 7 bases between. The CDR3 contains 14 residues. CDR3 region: CASSQASRNTEAFF. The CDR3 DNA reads TGTGCCAGCAGCCAAGCGTCGAGGAACACTGAAGCTTTCTTT.

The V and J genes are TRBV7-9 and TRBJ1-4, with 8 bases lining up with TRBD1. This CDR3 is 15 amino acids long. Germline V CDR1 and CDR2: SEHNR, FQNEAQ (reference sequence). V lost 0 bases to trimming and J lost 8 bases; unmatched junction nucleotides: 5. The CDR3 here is CASSLAYRGGEKLFF. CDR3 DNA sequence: TGTGCCAGCAGCTTAGCGTACAGGGGGGGCGAAAAACTGTTTTTT. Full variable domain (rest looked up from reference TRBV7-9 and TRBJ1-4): DTGVSQNPRHKITKRGQNVTFRCDPISEHNRLYWYRQTLGQGPEFLTYFQNEAQLEKSRLLSDRFSAERPKGSFSTLEIQRTEQGDSAMYLCASSLAYRGGEKLFFGSGTQLSVL.